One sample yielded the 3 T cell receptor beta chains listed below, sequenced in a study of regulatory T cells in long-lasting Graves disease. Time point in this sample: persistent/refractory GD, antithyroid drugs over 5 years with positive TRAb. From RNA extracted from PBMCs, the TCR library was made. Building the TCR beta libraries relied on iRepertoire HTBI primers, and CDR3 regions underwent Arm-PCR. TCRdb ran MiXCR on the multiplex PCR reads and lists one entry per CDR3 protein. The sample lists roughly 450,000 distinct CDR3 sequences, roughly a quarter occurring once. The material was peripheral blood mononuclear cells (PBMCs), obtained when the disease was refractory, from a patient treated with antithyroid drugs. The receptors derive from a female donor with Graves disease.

The CDR3 spells CASSEWRVRIDSPSGANVLTF. The CDR3 DNA reads TGTGCCAGCAGTGAATGGAGGGTCAGAATAGATTCCCCCTCTGGGGCCAACGTCCTGACTTTC. The chain employs TRBV25-1 and TRBJ2-6; D possibly corresponds to TRBD2 (6 bases). Germline assignment: CDR1 MGHDK and CDR2 SYGVNS. The CDR3 length is 21 residues. V lost 1 base and J 0 bases, leaving 22 bases between the germline ends.

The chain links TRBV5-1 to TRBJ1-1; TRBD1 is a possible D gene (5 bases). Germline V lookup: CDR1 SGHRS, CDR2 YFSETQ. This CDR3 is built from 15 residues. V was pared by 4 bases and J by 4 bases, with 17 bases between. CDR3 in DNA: TGCGCCAGCAGCCAGGCCAGGGTTCGGAGCACTGAAGCTTTCTTT. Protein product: CASSQARVRSTEAFF.

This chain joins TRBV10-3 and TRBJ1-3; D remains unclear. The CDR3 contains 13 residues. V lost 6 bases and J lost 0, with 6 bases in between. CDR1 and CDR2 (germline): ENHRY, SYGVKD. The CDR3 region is CAIRGNSGNTIYF. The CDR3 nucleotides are TGTGCCATCAGGGGCAACTCTGGAAACACCATATATTTT.